A single T cell receptor beta chain is shown here with its context. Its antigen is unknown. Roughly 3,500 ng of total RNA went into each TCR library. The template switching step added UMIs that contained a 6-nucleotide sample barcode. From the 5' RACE reads, TCRdb lists one entry per CDR3 protein and no DNA. The listing contains some 150,000 distinct CDR3 sequences. These data come from a study of monozygotic twins with inflammatory bowel disease. General study points: Using the inverse Simpson index, IBD patients had lower TCRbeta diversity than healthy co-twins. Twin pairs that were concordant did not differ from discordant pairs in repertoire similarity, possibly from limited power.

Germline lookup yields CDR1 LGHNA and CDR2 YNFKEQ. The CDR3 totals 16 residues. The receptor was derived from a human donor with ulcerative colitis or Crohn's disease, or a healthy co-twin of an affected twin (not recorded which). Sequenced sample: blood. The chain couples TRBV4-2 to TRBJ2-7; TCRdb indicates TRBD1, and absent DNA this call remains unverified. The CDR3 loop reads CASSQDTQAPSYEQYF.